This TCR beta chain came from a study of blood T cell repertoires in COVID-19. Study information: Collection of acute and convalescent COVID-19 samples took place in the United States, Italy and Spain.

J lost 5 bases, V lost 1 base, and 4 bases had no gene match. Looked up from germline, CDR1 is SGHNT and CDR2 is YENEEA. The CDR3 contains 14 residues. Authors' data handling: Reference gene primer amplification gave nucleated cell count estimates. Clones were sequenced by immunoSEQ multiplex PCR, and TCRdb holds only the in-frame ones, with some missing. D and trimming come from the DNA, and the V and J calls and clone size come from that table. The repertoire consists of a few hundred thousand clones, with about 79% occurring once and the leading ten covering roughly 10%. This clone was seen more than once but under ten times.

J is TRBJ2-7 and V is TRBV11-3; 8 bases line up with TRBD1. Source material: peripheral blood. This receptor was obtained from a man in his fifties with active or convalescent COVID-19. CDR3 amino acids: CASSLGTGSHEQYF. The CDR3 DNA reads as TGTGCCAGCAGCTTAGGGACAGGGTCCCACGAGCAGTACTTC.